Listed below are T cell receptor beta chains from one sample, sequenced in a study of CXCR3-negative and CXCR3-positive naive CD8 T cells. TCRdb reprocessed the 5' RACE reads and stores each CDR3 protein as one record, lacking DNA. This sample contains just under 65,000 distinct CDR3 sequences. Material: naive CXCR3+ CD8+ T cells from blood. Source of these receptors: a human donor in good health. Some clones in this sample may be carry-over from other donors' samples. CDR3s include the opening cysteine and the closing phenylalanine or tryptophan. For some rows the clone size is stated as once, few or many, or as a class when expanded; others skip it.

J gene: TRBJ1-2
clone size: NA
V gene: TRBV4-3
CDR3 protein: CASSQDLQGFSIF

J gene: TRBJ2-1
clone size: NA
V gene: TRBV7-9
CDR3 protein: CASSLGQVAPGEQFF

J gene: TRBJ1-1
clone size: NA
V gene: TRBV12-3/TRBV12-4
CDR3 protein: CASKESMNTEAFF

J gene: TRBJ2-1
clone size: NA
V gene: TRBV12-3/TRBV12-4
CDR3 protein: CASSLTGEQFF

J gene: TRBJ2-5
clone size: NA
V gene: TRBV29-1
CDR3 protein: CSGRSRYQETQYF

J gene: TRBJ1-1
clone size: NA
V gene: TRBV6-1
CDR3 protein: CASTAQFGNTEAFF

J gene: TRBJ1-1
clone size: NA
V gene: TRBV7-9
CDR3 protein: CASTSGAAEAFF

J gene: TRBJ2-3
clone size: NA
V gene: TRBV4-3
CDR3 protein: CASSQGAGDTYIDTQYF

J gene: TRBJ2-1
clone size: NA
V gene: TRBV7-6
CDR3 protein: CASSLWDPDVRNEQFF

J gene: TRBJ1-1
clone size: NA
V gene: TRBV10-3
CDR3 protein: CATSPGEITEAFF

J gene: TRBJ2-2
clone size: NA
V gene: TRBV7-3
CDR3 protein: CASSSRTGYGTGELFF

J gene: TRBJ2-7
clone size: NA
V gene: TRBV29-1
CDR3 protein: CSVAGHPYEQYF

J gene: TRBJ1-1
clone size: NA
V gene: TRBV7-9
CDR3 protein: CASSPPGVPEAFF

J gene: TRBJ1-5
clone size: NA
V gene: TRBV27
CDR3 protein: CASKLQGLQGNNQPQHF

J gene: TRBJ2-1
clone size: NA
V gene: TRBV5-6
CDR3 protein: CASSAGTGLHEQFF

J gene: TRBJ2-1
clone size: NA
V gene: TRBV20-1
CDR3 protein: CSAVPIVSSGRRSSYNEQFF

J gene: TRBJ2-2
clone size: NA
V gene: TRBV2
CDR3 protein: CASHSFRDRNLGELFF

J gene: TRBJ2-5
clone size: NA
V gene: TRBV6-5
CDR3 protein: CASSDDMPYQETQYF

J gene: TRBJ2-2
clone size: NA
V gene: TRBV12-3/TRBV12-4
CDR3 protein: CATAILSIGTGELFF

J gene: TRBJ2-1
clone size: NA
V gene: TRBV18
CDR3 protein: CASSPVDTYNEQFF

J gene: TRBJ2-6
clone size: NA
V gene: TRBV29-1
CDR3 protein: CSVEGFGANVLTF

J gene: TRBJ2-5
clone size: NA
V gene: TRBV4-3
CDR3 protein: CASSQDIAAQETQYF

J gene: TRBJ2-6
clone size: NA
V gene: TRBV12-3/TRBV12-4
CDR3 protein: CASRAFVTGDGANVLTF

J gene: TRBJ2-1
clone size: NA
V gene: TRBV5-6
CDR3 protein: CASSSNRGGYNEQFF

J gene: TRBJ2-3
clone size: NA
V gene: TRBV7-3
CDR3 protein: CASSLLPGGEADTQYF

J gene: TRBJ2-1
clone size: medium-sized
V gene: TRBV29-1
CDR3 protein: CSVEEVDHRLAGVNEQFF

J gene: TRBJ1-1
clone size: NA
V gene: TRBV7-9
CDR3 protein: CASSSRQGEAFF

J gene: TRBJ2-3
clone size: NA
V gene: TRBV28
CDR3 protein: CATGTSGRRLADTQYF

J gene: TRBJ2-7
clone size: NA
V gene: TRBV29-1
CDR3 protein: CSVEVVDRAAYEQYF

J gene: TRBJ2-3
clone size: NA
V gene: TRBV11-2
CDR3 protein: CASSFPWGTDTQYF

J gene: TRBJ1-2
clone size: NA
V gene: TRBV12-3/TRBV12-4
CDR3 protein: CASSPFGTGGPSGYGYTF

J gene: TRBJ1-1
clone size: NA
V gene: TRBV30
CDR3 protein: CAWSVRSPTEAFF

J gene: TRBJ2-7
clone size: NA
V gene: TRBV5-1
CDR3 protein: CASSWTGGHEQYF

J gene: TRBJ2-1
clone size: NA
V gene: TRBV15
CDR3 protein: CATSPEWGNNEQFF

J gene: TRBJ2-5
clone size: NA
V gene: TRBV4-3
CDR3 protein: CASSPLGSETQYF

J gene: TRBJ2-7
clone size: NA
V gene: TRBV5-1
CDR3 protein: CASSPNPRERYEQYF

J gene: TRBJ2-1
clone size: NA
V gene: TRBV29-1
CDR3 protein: CSATWGGDYNEQFF

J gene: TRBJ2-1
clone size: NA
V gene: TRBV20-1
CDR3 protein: CSARKRGGDEQFF

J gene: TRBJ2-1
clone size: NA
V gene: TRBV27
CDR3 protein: CASSFSGGNEQFF

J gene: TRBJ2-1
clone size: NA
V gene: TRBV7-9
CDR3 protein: CASSTGLAGTNEQFF

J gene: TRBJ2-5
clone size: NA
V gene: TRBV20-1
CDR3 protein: CSAGKTGTQETQYF

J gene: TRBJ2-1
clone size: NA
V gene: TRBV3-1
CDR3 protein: CASSPQSGVSSYNEQFF

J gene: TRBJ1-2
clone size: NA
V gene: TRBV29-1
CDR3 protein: CSVEEGEGQGYTF

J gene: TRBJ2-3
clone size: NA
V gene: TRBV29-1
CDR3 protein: CSVEGLVSTDTQYF

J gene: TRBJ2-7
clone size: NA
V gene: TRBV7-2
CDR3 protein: CASSLVADSSYEQYF

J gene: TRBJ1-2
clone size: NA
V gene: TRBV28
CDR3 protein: CVSGDTGDLNYGYTF

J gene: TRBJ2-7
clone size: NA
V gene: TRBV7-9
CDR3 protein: CASSFGTGGQEQYF

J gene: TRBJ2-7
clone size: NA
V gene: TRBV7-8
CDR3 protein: CASSFPGQKNYEQYF

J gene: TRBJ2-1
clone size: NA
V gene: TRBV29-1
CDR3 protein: CSVNGLGSGDSTYNEQFF

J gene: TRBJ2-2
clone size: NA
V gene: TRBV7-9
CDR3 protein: CASSSDRSTGELFF

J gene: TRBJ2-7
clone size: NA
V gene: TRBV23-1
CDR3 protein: CASSPYRIHRASGTQHF

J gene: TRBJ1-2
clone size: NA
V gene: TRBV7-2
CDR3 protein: CASSVPGHYGYTF

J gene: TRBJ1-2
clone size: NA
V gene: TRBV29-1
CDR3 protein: CSVETGPSYGYTF

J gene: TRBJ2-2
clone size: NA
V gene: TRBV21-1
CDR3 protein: CASSKVQRGADPNTGELFF

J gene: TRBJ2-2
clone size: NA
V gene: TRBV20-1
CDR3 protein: CSARSENTGELFF

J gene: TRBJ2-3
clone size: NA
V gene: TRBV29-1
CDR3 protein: CSVGPGRITDTQYF

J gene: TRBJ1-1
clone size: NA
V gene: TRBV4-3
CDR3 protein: CASSQEGGGNTEAFF

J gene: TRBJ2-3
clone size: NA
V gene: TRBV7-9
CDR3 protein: CASIPIRGNTQYF

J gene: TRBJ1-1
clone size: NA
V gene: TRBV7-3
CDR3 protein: CASSLTPGGPEAFF